The clone carrying this T cell receptor beta chain was seen at least ten times. This sample stems from a study of shared clonotypes between healthy human individuals. V lost 1 base to trimming and J lost 4 bases, with 15 bases between them. The CDR3 contains 15 residues. Germline CDR1 and CDR2: SQVTM and ANQGSEA. Some clones are missing from TCRdb's copy, which holds only in-frame ones; the method was immunoSEQ multiplex PCR. The repertoire consists of almost 750,000 clones, with 72% occurring once and the leading ten covering roughly 1.8%. This rearrangement joins TRBV29-1 to TRBJ2-3; D is ambiguous. This receptor was identified in a woman aged 25 to 39 in good health. Source material: memory CD4+ T cells sorted from blood. As for subset: CD45RA-negative fraction. CDR3 in amino acids: CSVEGGMSGADTQYF. The CDR3 coding sequence is TGCAGCGTTGAAGGGGGTATGAGTGGCGCAGATACGCAGTATTTT.